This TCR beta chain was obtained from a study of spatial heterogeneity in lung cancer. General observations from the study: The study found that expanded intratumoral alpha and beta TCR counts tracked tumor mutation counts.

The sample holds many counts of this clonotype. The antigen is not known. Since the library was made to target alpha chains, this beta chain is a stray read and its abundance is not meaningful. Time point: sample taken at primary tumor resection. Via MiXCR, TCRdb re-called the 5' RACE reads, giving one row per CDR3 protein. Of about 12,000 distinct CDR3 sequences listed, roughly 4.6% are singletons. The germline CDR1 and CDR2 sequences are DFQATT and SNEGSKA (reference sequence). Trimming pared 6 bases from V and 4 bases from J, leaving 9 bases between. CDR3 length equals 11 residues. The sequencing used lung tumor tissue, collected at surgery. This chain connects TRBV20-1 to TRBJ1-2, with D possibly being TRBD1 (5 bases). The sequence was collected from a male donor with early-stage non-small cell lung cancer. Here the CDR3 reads CSAGEPYGYTF. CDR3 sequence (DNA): TGCAGTGCGGGGGAACCCTATGGCTACACCTTC.